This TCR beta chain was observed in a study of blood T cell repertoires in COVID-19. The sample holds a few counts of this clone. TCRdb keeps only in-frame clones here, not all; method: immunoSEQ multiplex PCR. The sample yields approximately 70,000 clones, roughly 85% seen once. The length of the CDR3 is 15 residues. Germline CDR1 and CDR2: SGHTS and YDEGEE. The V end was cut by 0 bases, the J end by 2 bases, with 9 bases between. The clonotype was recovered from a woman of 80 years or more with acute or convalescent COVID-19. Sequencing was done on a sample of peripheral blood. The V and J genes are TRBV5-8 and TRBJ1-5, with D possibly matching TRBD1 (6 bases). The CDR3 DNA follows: TGTGCCAGCAGCTTGGCTAGGACAGGCAATCAGCCCCAGCATTTT. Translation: CASSLARTGNQPQHF.